This T cell receptor (beta chain) was identified during a study of T-cell memory formation after mild COVID-19 (TCRdb year 2021). About the investigation overall: Most TCR sequence clusters were specific to one of the two donors. In two donors, T-cell clones that expanded and contracted after mild COVID-19 were tracked by sequencing TCRalpha and TCRbeta repertoires over time. Two young, previously healthy adult volunteers, one female and one male, were included in the cohort. The full study reports these points: The study included only a couple of mild cases, and larger cohorts that include severe cases with pre-infection samples were judged to be necessary. Contracting CD4+ clones were found mainly in CM and EM memory subsets, while CD8+ clones were enriched in EMRA. The second-wave clones that peaked on day 37 were not confirmed to be SARS-CoV-2 specific. Some responding clones were detected in pre-infection memory, which suggested that pre-existing cross-reactive memory T cells had joined the SARS-CoV-2 response. Balanced CD4/CD8 phenotypes were observed for clones contracting from day 15 to 85, whereas a bias towards CD4+ was observed for a second wave of clones expanding from day 15 to 37.

TCRdb records Illumina NovaSeq 6000 as the sequencer. TCRalpha and TCRbeta cDNA libraries were built by 5'RACE with constant-segment primers, adding sample barcodes and unique molecular identifiers. Trizol reagent was used to extract RNA from every sample. Amplification of the libraries took two PCR steps, and the second step added a second sample barcode plus Illumina TruSeq adapters. The libraries were sequenced on an Illumina NovaSeq using 2 x 150 bp paired-end reads. The published analysis was carried out like this. The reads were demultiplexed and collapsed into UMI-guided consensus sequences using migec v1.2.7. With mixcr v2.1.11, UMI consensuses were aligned to TRA and TRB V and J templates and assembled into clonotypes. A clonotype was counted as expanded or contracted only when both edgeR and NoisET called the clonotype significant, with the noise models trained on biological replicates. edgeR calls used a false discovery rate-adjusted p below 0.01 and a log2 fold-change threshold of 1. As an exploratory analysis of dynamics, max-normalized trajectories of the 1000 most abundant clonotypes were examined by PCA with hierarchical clustering. Each responding clone was given a CD4 or CD8 phenotype based on the CD4+ and CD8+ repertoires, which had been sequenced separately. TCRdb's own reprocessing of the public reads used fastp at Q25 and MiXCR and kept productive beta chains. Under each unique CDR3 protein, matching rows form one entry showing the most common genes and DNA. TCRdb's processing, not the study's, gives the V and J calls here. The sample data list under 550,000 distinct CDR3 sequences, and over 15% of these were observed just once. The biggest ten clones account for around a fifth of the sample.

Ficoll-Paque density gradient centrifugation was the method used to isolate PBMCs. This clonotype has just a few counts. Which antigen it targets is not known. The input lacks base qualities; no much larger clone sits a single base away. There are 17 amino acids in the CDR3, from cysteine to phenylalanine inclusive. The retained sequence is limited to the CDR3, 51 bases, with the frame set at the first base. V lost 5 bases and J lost 8 bases, and the count of bases not matched to a germline gene is 14. CDR1 and CDR2 (SGHRS, YFSETQ) derive from the germline V gene. The clonotype originates from a man between 18 and 29 years old who had mild COVID-19 (a few samples of this study predate the infection). The sample titles of this study are shuffled in the database, so cell type and time point are left out; the donor was told from shared clones. The V and J genes are TRBV5-1 and TRBJ2-1; TRBD1 aligns with 12 central bases. Specimen: PBMCs or a T cell subset sorted from them (not recorded which). CDR3 region: CASSTGPPGQGAYEQFF. The nucleotide sequence is TGCGCCAGCAGTACTGGGCCACCGGGACAGGGGGCCTATGAGCAGTTCTTC.